Below, 7 T cell receptor beta chains from the same sample are listed, as sequenced in a study of cytomegalovirus exposure and HLA in healthy donors (dated 2017 in TCRdb). The library was obtained by the immunoSEQ multiplex PCR assay. For the multiplex PCR, a mixture combining 60 forward primers for TCR Vbeta segments and 13 reverse primers for TCR Jbeta segments was used. TCRdb took this table from immuneACCESS and kept in-frame rearrangements with V and J called. Such tables lack part of the clones; where checked against another copy, unresolved V genes explain under half of the gap, and the rest is unexplained. The sample profile shows about 89,000 clones; under 80% of them were found once. The ten largest clones take up around 6.5% of the sample. Source material: PBMCs. All receptors derive from a young woman in good health and CMV-seronegative.

Remarks on this clone: Sequence at one end of the junction differs from germline and may be a read error. The rearrangement uses TRBV20-1 and TRBJ1-5; a possible D gene is TRBD1 (6 bases). The CDR3 is made up of 11 amino acids. The germline V gene has CDR1 DFQATT and CDR2 SNEGSKA (reference sequence). CDR3 sequence: CSARGGRAQHF. The DNA of the CDR3 is TGCAGTGCCAGAGGGGGGAGGGCCCAGCATTTT.

V gene TRBV28 combines with J gene TRBJ2-2; D remains unclear. This CDR3 has 12 amino acids. The germline V gene encodes CDR1 MDHEN and CDR2 SYDVKM. The V gene lost 7 bases and the J gene lost 2 bases, with 5 bases spanning the gap. CDR3 sequence (DNA): TGTGCCAGCACCAGTAACACCGGGGAGCTGTTTTTT. Its protein is CASTSNTGELFF.

This clone turned up a few times. The chain recombines TRBV5-6 with TRBJ1-2; maybe TRBD1 (6 bases). Trimming took 0 bases from V and 1 from J, leaving 19 bases between them. Germline CDR1 and CDR2: SGHDT and YYEEEE. CDR3 length: 18 amino acids. In DNA form, the CDR3 reads TGTGCCAGCAGCTTGGGGGGCAGTGGACAGTTCGGTAACTATGGCTACACCTTC. It translates to CASSLGGSGQFGNYGYTF.

This chain joins TRBV7-2 and TRBJ1-1; D gene ambiguous. The CDR3 is made up of 15 amino acids. The germline CDR1 and CDR2 sequences are SGHTA and FQGNSA. Trimming took off 8 bases at V and 1 base at J, with 17 bases between the two ends. The CDR3: CASQASLLKNTEAFF. The CDR3 nucleotides read TGTGCCAGCCAGGCTTCCCTTTTGAAGAACACTGAAGCTTTCTTT. The full variable domain, rest sourced from reference TRBV7-2 and TRBJ1-1, is GAGVSQSPSNKVTEKGKDVELRCDPISGHTALYWYRQSLGQGLEFLIYFQGNSAPDKSGLPSDRFSAERTGGSVSTLTIQRTQQEDSAVYLCASQASLLKNTEAFFGQGTRLTVV.

This chain joins TRBV19 and TRBJ1-5; 8 positions match TRBD1. This CDR3 spans 18 amino acids. Germline values: CDR1 LNHDA, CDR2 SQIVND (reference sequence). Trimming at V came to 9 bases and at J to 0 bases, leaving 16 bases not matched to a gene. The CDR3 protein is CASSKIGGTGSSNQPQHF. In DNA form, the CDR3 reads TGTGCCAGCTCTAAGATTGGGGGGACAGGTAGTAGCAATCAGCCCCAGCATTTT. Full variable domain (remainder filled in from reference TRBV19 and TRBJ1-5): DGGITQSPKYLFRKEGQNVTLSCEQNLNHDAMYWYRQDPGQGLRLIYYSQIVNDFQKGDIAEGYSVSREKKESFPLTVTSAQKNPTAFYLCASSKIGGTGSSNQPQHFGDGTRLSIL.

DNA of the CDR3: TGCGCCAGCAGGACCGGGACATTACGGGATTCGACCCAGTACTTC. Translated: CASRTGTLRDSTQYF. This sequence joins TRBV5-1 and TRBJ2-5; tentative D call: TRBD1 (6 bases). Looked up from germline, CDR1 is SGHRS and CDR2 is YFSETQ. Trimming took off 5 bases at V and 7 bases at J, with 21 bases between the two ends. The CDR3 totals 15 residues.

The chain joins TRBV6-5 to TRBJ1-4, with 7 bases identical to TRBD1. The CDR3 consists of 14 residues. Trimming at V came to 6 bases and at J to 6 bases, leaving 7 bases not matched to a gene. CDR1 and CDR2 (germline): MNHEY, SVGAGI. This chain's CDR3 is CASRTGVGYEKLFF. For the CDR3, the DNA is TGTGCCAGCAGAACAGGGGTTGGTTATGAAAAACTGTTTTTT.